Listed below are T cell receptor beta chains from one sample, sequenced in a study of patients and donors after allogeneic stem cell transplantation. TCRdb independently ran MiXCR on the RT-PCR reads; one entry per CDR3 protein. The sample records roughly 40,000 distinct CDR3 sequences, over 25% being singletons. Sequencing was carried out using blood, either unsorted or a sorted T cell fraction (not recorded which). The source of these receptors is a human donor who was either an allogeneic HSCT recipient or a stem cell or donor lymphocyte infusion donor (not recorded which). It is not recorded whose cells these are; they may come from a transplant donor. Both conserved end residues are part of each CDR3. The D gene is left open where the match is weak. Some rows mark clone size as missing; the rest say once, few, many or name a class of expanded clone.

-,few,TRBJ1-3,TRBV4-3,TGCGCCAGCAGCCAAGATCCCCAGGGGCCACGAAACACCATATATTTT,CASSQDPQGPRNTIYF
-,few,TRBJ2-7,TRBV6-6,TGTGCCAGCAGTTACTCGGCTAGCGTCTACGAGCAGTACTTC,CASSYSASVYEQYF
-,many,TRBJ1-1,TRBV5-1,TGCGCCAGCAGCTGGGGGACGAACACTGAAGCTTTCTTT,CASSWGTNTEAFF
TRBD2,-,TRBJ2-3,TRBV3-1,TGTGCCAGCAGCCAAAGACTAGCGGCCACAGATACGCAGTATTTT,CASSQRLAATDTQYF
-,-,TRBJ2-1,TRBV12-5,TGTGCTAGTGGTTTGGACACAGCAGGGTGGGTCAATGAGCAGTTCTTC,CASGLDTAGWVNEQFF
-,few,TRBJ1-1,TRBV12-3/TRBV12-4,TGTGCCAGCAGGCACCCCCGGTGGAGGGAGAACACTGAAGCTTTCTTT,CASRHPRWRENTEAFF
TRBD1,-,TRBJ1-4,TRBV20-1,TGCAGTGCTAGAGACGGACAGGGTGTGGGTGAAAAACTGTTTTTT,CSARDGQGVGEKLFF
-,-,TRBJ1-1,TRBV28,TGTGCCAGCAGTTTCAAGGTTTCAGAAGCTTTCTTT,CASSFKVSEAFF
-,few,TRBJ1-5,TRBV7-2,TGTGCCAGCAGCGGTCTCAATCAGCCCCAGCATTTT,CASSGLNQPQHF
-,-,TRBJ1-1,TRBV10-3,TGTGCCATCAGTAGGGCAGAGAACACTGAAGCTTTCTTT,CAISRAENTEAFF
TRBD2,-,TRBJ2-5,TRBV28,TGTGCCAGCAGCTGGGGATCTAGCGGGAGGGGAGAGACCCAGTACTTC,CASSWGSSGRGETQYF
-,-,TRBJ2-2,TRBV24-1,TGTGCCACCAGTGACCTAACAGGGACCCCCAACACCGGGGAGCTGTTTTTT,CATSDLTGTPNTGELFF
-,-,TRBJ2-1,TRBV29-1,TGCAGCGTTGAAGTAAAATATGAGCAGTTCTTC,CSVEVKYEQFF
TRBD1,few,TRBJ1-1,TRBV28,TGTGCCAGCAGTTTAAAAGGGACAGGGGAGTGGGACACTGAAGCTTTCTTT,CASSLKGTGEWDTEAFF
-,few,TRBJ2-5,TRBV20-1,TGCAGTGCTAGTGACCCTTTTCAAGAGACCCAGTACTTC,CSASDPFQETQYF
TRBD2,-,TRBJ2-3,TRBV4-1,TGCGCCAGCAGCCAAGCCGCCGGGACTAGCTCCGCAGATACGCAGTATTTT,CASSQAAGTSSADTQYF
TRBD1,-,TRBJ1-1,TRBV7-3,TGTGCCAGCAGTTTACAGGGGGCGTTGATCCCTGAAGCTTTCTTT,CASSLQGALIPEAFF
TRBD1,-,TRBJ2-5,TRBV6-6,TGTGCCAGCAGTTACTCGTTAGGACAGGGGCGCGAGACCCAGTACTTC,CASSYSLGQGRETQYF
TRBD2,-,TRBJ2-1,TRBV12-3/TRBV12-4,TGTGCCAGCAGTACACTAGCGGGAGGATCGGGTGAGCAGTTCTTC,CASSTLAGGSGEQFF
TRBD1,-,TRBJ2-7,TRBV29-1,TGCAGCGTTGAAGGGCACAGGGGCACTAATACCTACGAGCAGTACTTC,CSVEGHRGTNTYEQYF
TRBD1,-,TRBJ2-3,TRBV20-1,TGCAGTGCTAGGGTGGGGACAGCTAGCACAGATACGCAGTATTTT,CSARVGTASTDTQYF
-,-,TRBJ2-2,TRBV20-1,TGCAGTGCTAGAGATCTAGGTAGAACAGTCACCGGGGAGCTGTTTTTT,CSARDLGRTVTGELFF
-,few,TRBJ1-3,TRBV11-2,TGTGCCAGCAGTCAAACAGGAAACACCATATATTTT,CASSQTGNTIYF
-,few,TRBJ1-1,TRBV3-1,TGTGCCAGCAGCCAATCGGGGGTCACTGAAGCTTTCTTT,CASSQSGVTEAFF
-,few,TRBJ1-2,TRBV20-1,TGCAGTGCTAGAGGAGCCAGGGCGAGAAACTATGGCTACACCTTC,CSARGARARNYGYTF
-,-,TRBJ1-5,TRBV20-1,TGCAGTGCTAGCTACGGGGGCAATCAGCCCCAGCATTTT,CSASYGGNQPQHF
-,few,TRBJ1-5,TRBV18,TGTGCCAGCTCCCTCGCCGGGCAGATTAATCAGCCCCAGCATTTT,CASSLAGQINQPQHF
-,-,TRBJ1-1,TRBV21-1,TGTGCCAGCAGCAAAGAAGGGACCAGGAAGGAAGCTTTCTTT,CASSKEGTRKEAFF
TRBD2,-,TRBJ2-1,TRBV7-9,TGTGCCAGCAGCTGGACTGTTCTAGCGGGGGGCTCCTACAATGAGCAGTTCTTC,CASSWTVLAGGSYNEQFF
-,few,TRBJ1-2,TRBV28,TGTGCCAGCAGTTTATCTCAGGGTGATTGGTATGGCTACACCTTC,CASSLSQGDWYGYTF
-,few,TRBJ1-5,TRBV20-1,TGCAGTGCTAGAGAAATACAGGGTGACTATAGCAATCAGCCCCAGCATTTT,CSAREIQGDYSNQPQHF
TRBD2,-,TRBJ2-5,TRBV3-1,TGTGCCAGCAGCCGAGGAGCGGGAGAGGAGACCCAGTACTTC,CASSRGAGEETQYF
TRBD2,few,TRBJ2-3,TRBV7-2,TGTGCCAGCAGCTCGACAGAGCGGGGGATCAGCACAGATACGCAGTATTTT,CASSSTERGISTDTQYF
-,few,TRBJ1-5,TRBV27,TGTGCCAGCAGCTCCAAACAGAGGGGATACAATCAGCCCCAGCATTTT,CASSSKQRGYNQPQHF
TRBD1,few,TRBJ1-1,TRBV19,TGTGCCAGTAGTTTTAACAGGGGGCGGACTGAAGCTTTCTTT,CASSFNRGRTEAFF
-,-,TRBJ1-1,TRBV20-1,TGCAGTGCTTCCAGGGGTGGCACTGAAGCTTTCTTT,CSASRGGTEAFF
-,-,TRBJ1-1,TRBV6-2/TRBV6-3,TGTGCCAGCAGTCATCGGCACCCAGACAGTCGCTCTGAAGCTTTCTTT,CASSHRHPDSRSEAFF
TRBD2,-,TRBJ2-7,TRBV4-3,TGCGCCAGCAGCCGAGGGCTAGCGGTCTACGAGCAGTACTTC,CASSRGLAVYEQYF
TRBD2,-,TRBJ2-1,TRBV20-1,TGCAGTGCTAGCCTAGCGGTAGGCAATGAGCAGTTCTTC,CSASLAVGNEQFF
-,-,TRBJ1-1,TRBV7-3,TGTGCCAGCAGCCCATTAGGCTGTCAGGGGAGAGGCACTGAAGCTTTCTTT,CASSPLGCQGRGTEAFF
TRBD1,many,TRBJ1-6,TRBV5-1,TGCGCCAGCAGCTTCGACGGACAGGGGGAACCCCTCCACTTT,CASSFDGQGEPLHF
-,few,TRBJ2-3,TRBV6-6,TGTGCCAGCAGTCGGCAGGGGCTGCGCACAGATACGCAGTATTTT,CASSRQGLRTDTQYF
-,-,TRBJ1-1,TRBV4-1,TGCGCCAGCAGCCAAGATTACAGGGTTTCCACTGAAGCTTTCTTT,CASSQDYRVSTEAFF
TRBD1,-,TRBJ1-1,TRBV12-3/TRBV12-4,TGTGCCAGCCCCCCCCCAGGACAGGGTAAGAAGCGAGCTTTCTTT,CASPPPGQGKKRAFF
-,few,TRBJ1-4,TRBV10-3,TGTGCCATCAGTGTCGGGGATGAAAAACTGTTTTTT,CAISVGDEKLFF
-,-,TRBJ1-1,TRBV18,TGTGCCAGCTCACTTGGCCTGGGGATTAACGATGAAGCTTTCTTT,CASSLGLGINDEAFF
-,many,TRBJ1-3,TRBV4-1,TGCGCCAGCAGCCAAGGGGGGCGACCGACCCCCCGCGGAAACACCATATATTTT,CASSQGGRPTPRGNTIYF
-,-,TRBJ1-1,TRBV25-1,TGTGCCAGCAGTGAATATGATGAAGCTTTCTTT,CASSEYDEAFF
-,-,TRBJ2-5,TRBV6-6,TGTGCCAGCAGTTACCCGGAGACCCAGTACTTC,CASSYPETQYF